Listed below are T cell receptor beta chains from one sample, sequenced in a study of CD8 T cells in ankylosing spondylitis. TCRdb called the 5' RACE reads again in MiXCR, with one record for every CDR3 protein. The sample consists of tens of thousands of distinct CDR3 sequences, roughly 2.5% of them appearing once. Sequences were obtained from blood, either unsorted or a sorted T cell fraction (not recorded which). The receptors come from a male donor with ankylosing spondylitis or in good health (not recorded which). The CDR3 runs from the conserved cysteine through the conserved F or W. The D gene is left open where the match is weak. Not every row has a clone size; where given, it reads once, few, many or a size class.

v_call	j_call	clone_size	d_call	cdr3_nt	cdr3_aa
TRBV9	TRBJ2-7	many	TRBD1	TGTGCCAGCAGCGTGACCGGGACAGGCCCATCCTACGAGCAGTACTTC	CASSVTGTGPSYEQYF
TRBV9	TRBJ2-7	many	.	TGTGCCAGCAGCGTGAACGGGGTCGCCTACGAGCAGTACTTC	CASSVNGVAYEQYF
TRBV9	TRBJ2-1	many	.	TGTGCCAGCACTTCGGGGGAAGGGAATGAGCAGTTCTTC	CASTSGEGNEQFF
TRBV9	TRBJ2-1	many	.	TGTGCCAGCAGCGTAGCAGGGGGGGGAGGCGGTGAGCAGTTCTTC	CASSVAGGGGGEQFF
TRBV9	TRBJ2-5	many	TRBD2	TGTGCCAGCAGCGGAGCGGGACTAGCGGTTCAAGAGACCCAGTACTTC	CASSGAGLAVQETQYF
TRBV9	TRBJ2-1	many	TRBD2	TGTGCCAGCAGCGGAACCGGGACTAGAGCGGATGAGCAGTTCTTC	CASSGTGTRADEQFF
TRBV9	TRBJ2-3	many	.	TGTGCCAGCGGGCAGCAGAGCACAGATACGCAGTATTTT	CASGQQSTDTQYF
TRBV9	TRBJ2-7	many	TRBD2	TGTGCCAGCAGTATGGCGGGAGCTTATAGCGAGCAGTACTTC	CASSMAGAYSEQYF
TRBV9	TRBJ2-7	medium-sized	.	TGTGCCAGCAGCGTAGAGGTGGGCTCCTACGAGCAGTACTTC	CASSVEVGSYEQYF
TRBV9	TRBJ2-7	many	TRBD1	TGTGCCAGCAGCGTAGCTCCAGCCGGGACAGGGTCCTACGAGCAGTACTTC	CASSVAPAGTGSYEQYF
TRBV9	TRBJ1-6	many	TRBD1	TGTGCCAGCAGCGAGGGACAGAGCTCACCCCTCCACTTT	CASSEGQSSPLHF
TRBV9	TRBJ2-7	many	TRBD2	TGTGCCAGCAGCTTGCTACAGGTAGCGGGAGCCCACGAGCAGTACTTC	CASSLLQVAGAHEQYF
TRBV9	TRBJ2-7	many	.	TGTGCCAGCAGCACCGGGACGGCTTCCTACGAGCAGTACTTC	CASSTGTASYEQYF
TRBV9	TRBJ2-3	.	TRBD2	TGTGCCAGCACGTACGCGGGAGGGAACACAGATACGCAGTATTTT	CASTYAGGNTDTQYF
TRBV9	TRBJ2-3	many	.	TGTGCCAGCAGCGTAGGAGGGGACCCCACAGATACGCAGTATTTT	CASSVGGDPTDTQYF
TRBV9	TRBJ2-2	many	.	TGTGCCAGCAGCGGTGGCCCCAGGGTAGCGGTTTTTCCTGGTGGGGAGCTGTTTTTT	CASSGGPRVAVFPGGELFF
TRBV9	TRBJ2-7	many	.	TGTGCCAGCAGCGTGCGGGACGAATACGAGCAGTACTTC	CASSVRDEYEQYF
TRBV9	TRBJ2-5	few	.	TGTGCCAGCAGCAGCGGGGGCTTTAGGGACAGCCAAGAGACCCAGTACTTC	CASSSGGFRDSQETQYF
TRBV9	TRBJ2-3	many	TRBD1	TGTGCCAGCAGCCTTCGCGGGACAGGGGAATCAGATACGCAGTATTTT	CASSLRGTGESDTQYF
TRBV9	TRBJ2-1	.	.	TGTGCCAGCAGCGTAGTGCGGGGCCCCCCCAATGAGCAGTTCTTC	CASSVVRGPPNEQFF
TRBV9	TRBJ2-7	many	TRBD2	TGTGCCAGCAGCGCGGGACTAGCGGGAGGGCCGTACGAGCAGTACTTC	CASSAGLAGGPYEQYF
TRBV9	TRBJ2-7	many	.	TGTGCCAGCAGCCCTAGCACGATAGCAGTCCACGAGCAGTACTTC	CASSPSTIAVHEQYF
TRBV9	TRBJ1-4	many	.	TGTGCCAGCAGCGTACAGGGTAGGGCAACTAATGAAAAACTGTTTTTT	CASSVQGRATNEKLFF
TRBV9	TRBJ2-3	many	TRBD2	TGTGCCAGCAGCGTAGAAGCGGGAGGCACAGATACGCAGTATTTT	CASSVEAGGTDTQYF
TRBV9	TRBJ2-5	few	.	TGTGCCAGCAGCGTACAGAACCAAGAGACCCAGTACTTC	CASSVQNQETQYF
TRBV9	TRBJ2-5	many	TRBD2	TGTGCCAGCAGCCCGACGGGACTAGTTGTAGAGACCCAGTACTTC	CASSPTGLVVETQYF
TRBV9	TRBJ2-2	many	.	TGTGCCAGCAGCGTAGAAGGGCAGGGTCGGGACACCGGGGAGCTGTTTTTT	CASSVEGQGRDTGELFF
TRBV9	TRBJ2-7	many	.	TGTGCCAGCAGCGTAGGAGGCTACGAGCAGTACTTC	CASSVGGYEQYF
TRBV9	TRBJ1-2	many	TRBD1	TGTGCCAGCAGCGCGGACTTGACAGGGCACGGGCCCTATGGCTACACCTTC	CASSADLTGHGPYGYTF
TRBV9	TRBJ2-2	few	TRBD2	TGTGCCAGCAGCGGAAGGCAGGGAGGGACCGGGGAGCTGTTTTTT	CASSGRQGGTGELFF
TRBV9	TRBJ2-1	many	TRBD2	TGTGCCAGCAGCGTAGGGCCGGGAGGGATCTACAATGAGCAGTTCTTC	CASSVGPGGIYNEQFF
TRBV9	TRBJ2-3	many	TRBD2	TGTGCCAGCAGCGTAGATCCAGCGGGAAGCACAGATACGCAGTATTTT	CASSVDPAGSTDTQYF
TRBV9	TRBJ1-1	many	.	TGTGCCAGCAGCGTCCGTGGGACAGAAGCTTTCTTT	CASSVRGTEAFF
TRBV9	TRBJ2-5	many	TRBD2	TGTGCCAGCAGCGATCGAGCGGGAGGAGAGACCCAGTACTTC	CASSDRAGGETQYF
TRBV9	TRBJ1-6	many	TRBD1	TGTGCCAGCAGCGGACCCTTGGGACAGACCTATAATTCACCCCTCCACTTT	CASSGPLGQTYNSPLHF
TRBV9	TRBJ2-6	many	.	TGTGCCAGCAGCCCCCCCGGCTCTGGGGCCAACGTCCTGACTTTC	CASSPPGSGANVLTF
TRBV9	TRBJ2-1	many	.	TGTGCCAGCAGCTACACGTCTCGGGGAGGGCAGTTCTTC	CASSYTSRGGQFF
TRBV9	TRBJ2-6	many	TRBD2	TGTGCCAGCAGCGTAGCCGGGACTAGCGGGAGTGTTGGGGCCAACGTCCTGACTTTC	CASSVAGTSGSVGANVLTF
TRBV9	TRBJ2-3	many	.	TGTGCCAGCAGCACAAGGGGCTCCAGGGTAGATACGCAGTATTTT	CASSTRGSRVDTQYF
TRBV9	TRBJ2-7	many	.	TGTGCCAGCAGCGTAGGTGGCAGGGCCCCTCTCGAGCAGTACTTC	CASSVGGRAPLEQYF
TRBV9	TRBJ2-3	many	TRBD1	TGTGCCAGCAGCGTAGCTACAGGGGCCACTGGGGATACGCAGTATTTT	CASSVATGATGDTQYF
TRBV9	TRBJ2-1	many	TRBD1	TGTGCCAGCAGCGCCCGAATAGGACAGGGGGCTATCAATGAGCAGTTCTTC	CASSARIGQGAINEQFF
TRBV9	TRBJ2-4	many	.	TGTGCCAGCAGCGTAGGGACGACCGAAACCATTCAGTACTTC	CASSVGTTETIQYF
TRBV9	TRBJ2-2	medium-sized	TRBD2	TGTGCCAGCAGCGTAGCCCCAGCGGGAGGAACCGGGGAGCTGTTTTTT	CASSVAPAGGTGELFF
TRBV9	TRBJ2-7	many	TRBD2	TGTGCCAGCAGCGTAGAGGGAGGGGTTTTAACTCACGAGCAGTACTTC	CASSVEGGVLTHEQYF
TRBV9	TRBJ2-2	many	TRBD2	TGTGCCAGCAGCGTCACTAGCGGGAGAAGTTCCGGGGAGCTGTTTTTT	CASSVTSGRSSGELFF
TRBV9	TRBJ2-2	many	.	TGTGCCTCTGGGAGAGGGAACACCGGGGAGCTGTTTTTT	CASGRGNTGELFF
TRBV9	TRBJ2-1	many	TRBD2	TGTGCCAGCAGCTCTCCCGGGACTAGCGGGAGGGCGGAGCAGTTCTTC	CASSSPGTSGRAEQFF
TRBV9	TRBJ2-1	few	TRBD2	TGTGCCAGCAGCTCCCTTAGCGGGACCTACACTGAGCAGTTCTTC	CASSSLSGTYTEQFF
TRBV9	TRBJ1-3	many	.	TGTGCCAGCAGCGTATCTATGACTGGAAACACCATATATTTT	CASSVSMTGNTIYF
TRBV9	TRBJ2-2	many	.	TGTGCCAGCAGCACCGAGAACACCGGGGAGCTGTTTTTT	CASSTENTGELFF
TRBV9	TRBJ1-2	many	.	TGTGCCAGCAGCGTAGGAGCAGGGCCCCGAGGCTACACCTTC	CASSVGAGPRGYTF
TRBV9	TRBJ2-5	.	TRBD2	TGTGCCAGCAGCGTAGGGACTAGCGGTACCGGGGCCCAGTACTTC	CASSVGTSGTGAQYF
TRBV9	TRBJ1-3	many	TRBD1	TGTGCCAGCAGCGGGGGGACAGCGGGTCCCATATATTTT	CASSGGTAGPIYF
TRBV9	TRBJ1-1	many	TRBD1	TGTGCCAGCAGCGTAGTGGGACAGAGGAACACTGAAGCTTTCTTT	CASSVVGQRNTEAFF